This T cell receptor beta chain is from a study of blood T cell repertoires in COVID-19. About the study: Samples came from the United States, Italy and Spain, spanning acute and convalescent COVID-19. T cells, B-cell-depleted T cells, or PBMCs supplied cDNA or gDNA.

CDR1 SGHRS and CDR2 YFSETQ come from the germline V gene. The CDR3 contains 16 residues. With V trimmed by 0 bases and J by 7 bases, 12 bases remained unmatched. Measured with immunoSEQ multiplex PCR; TCRdb has only the in-frame clones, and not every one. Here the sample spans about 250,000 clones, approximately 80% being singletons. The age range of participants was about 18 to 100 years, with residence in about two dozen US areas. Up to 2 weeks before entering the study, exposed participants had met a COVID-19 case. The TCR originated in a man aged 35 to 55 who had been exposed to COVID-19. Sequenced sample: PBMCs or T cells enriched from blood (not recorded which). The chain combines TRBV5-1 with TRBJ1-1, with 7 bases matching TRBD1. The CDR3 DNA sequence: TGCGCCAGCAGCTTGGGCTCCCGAACAGGGACAGATGAAGCTTTCTTT. Translating it yields CASSLGSRTGTDEAFF.